A single sample is the source of the 8 T cell receptor beta chains below, sequenced in a study of blood T cell repertoires in COVID-19. Measured with immunoSEQ multiplex PCR; TCRdb has only the in-frame clones, and not every one. The table has approximately 220,000 clones, around 89% seen once; the top ten hold over 3%. The sample was PBMCs or T cells enriched from blood (not recorded which). These receptors were obtained from a woman aged 18-29 years in a cohort exposed to, infected with or recovered from COVID-19 (not recorded which).

This clone was recorded once. The rearrangement joins TRBV4-1 to TRBJ2-5; 9 nucleotides match TRBD2. V was pared by 3 bases and J by 5 bases, with 4 bases of the junction left unmatched. The CDR3 runs to 14 residues. Germline CDR1 is MGHRA and CDR2 is YSYEKL. The CDR3 bases are TGCGCCAGCAGCCAGGGACTAGCAGGGGAGACCCAGTACTTC. Its translation: CASSQGLAGETQYF.

The rearrangement uses TRBV4-1 and TRBJ2-1; possible D gene TRBD1, 6 bases. Germline assignment: CDR1 MGHRA and CDR2 YSYEKL. This CDR3 has 15 residues. Trimming took off 0 bases at V and 2 bases at J, with 8 bases between the two ends. The CDR3 DNA sequence: TGCGCCAGCAGCCAAGACAGGGGACCCTACAATGAGCAGTTCTTC. Amino acid sequence: CASSQDRGPYNEQFF.

This chain joins TRBV28 and TRBJ1-2; 7 bases fit TRBD1. V was clipped by 1 base and J by 6 bases; unmatched bases: 5. CDR3 size: 14 residues. From germline, CDR1 is MDHEN and CDR2 SYDVKM. Here the CDR3 reads CASSLFGRGDGYTF. The CDR3 DNA reads as TGTGCCAGCAGTTTATTTGGCAGGGGGGATGGCTACACCTTC.

This chain uses TRBV20-1 with TRBJ1-1; D call uncertain. This CDR3 region has 10 residues. Germline CDR1 reads DFQATT; CDR2 reads SNEGSKA (reference sequence). The ends were cut back, 7 bases at V and 3 bases at J, with 6 bases in the middle. Here the CDR3 reads CSVPDTEAFF. In DNA, the CDR3 is TGCAGTGTCCCGGACACTGAAGCTTTCTTT.

This clone was seen a single time. This chain connects TRBV3-1 (or the pseudogene TRBV3-2) to TRBJ2-5; 8 bases map to TRBD1. With 0 bases clipped from V and 7 bases from J, the junction kept 7 bases outside the gene matches. There are 15 residues in the CDR3. Germline V gene lookup returns CDR1 LGHDT and CDR2 YNNKEL (reference sequence). In DNA, the CDR3 is TGTGCCAGCAGCCAAGATTCAGGGACAGGATGGACCCAGTACTTC. Translated, it gives CASSQDSGTGWTQYF.

This clone appeared a single time. The V gene is TRBV19, the J gene TRBJ1-1, with 12 nucleotides matching TRBD1. The CDR3 contains 17 residues. Unmatched junction bases numbered 11, after V lost 4 bases and J lost 5 bases. CDR1 and CDR2 from the germline V gene are LNHDA and SQIVND (reference sequence). The CDR3 DNA is TGTGCCAGTAGTACGTCTCGGGACAGGGGGCTGAGGACTGAAGCTTTCTTT. Amino acid sequence: CASSTSRDRGLRTEAFF. Full variable domain (rest looked up from reference TRBV19 and TRBJ1-1): DGGITQSPKYLFRKEGQNVTLSCEQNLNHDAMYWYRQDPGQGLRLIYYSQIVNDFQKGDIAEGYSVSREKKESFPLTVTSAQKNPTAFYLCASSTSRDRGLRTEAFFGQGTRLTVV.

The chain carries TRBV5-8 and TRBJ1-1, with 9 nucleotides matching TRBD1. Germline V gene lookup returns CDR1 SGHTS and CDR2 YDEGEE. V was clipped by 1 base and J by 5 bases; unmatched bases: 6. The CDR3 loop spans 15 amino acids. The CDR3 spells CASSLLRDRGTEAFF. The CDR3, as DNA: TGTGCCAGCAGCTTGTTACGAGACAGGGGGACTGAAGCTTTCTTT.

The J gene is TRBJ1-1, the V gene TRBV7-8; tentative D call: TRBD1 (5 bases). V lost 5 bases, J lost 7 bases, and 14 bases lay in between. The germline gives CDR1 SGHVS, CDR2 FQNEAQ. The CDR3 is 13 amino acids. CDR3 region: CASSPGKTREAFF. In nucleotides, the CDR3 is TGTGCCAGCAGCCCAGGGAAAACGCGTGAAGCTTTCTTT.